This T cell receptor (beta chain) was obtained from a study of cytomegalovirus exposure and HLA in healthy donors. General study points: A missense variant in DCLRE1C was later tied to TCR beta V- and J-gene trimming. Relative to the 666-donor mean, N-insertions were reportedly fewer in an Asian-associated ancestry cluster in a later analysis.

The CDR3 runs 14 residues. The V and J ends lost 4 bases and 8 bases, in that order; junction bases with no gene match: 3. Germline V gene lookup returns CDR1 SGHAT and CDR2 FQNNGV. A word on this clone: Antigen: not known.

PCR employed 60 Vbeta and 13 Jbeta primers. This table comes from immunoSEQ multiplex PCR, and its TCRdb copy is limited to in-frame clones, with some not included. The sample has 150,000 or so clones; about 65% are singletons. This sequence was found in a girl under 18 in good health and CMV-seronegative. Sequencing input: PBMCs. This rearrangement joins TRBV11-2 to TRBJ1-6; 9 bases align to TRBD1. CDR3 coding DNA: TGTGCCAGCAGCTCCAACAGGGGGCATTCACCCCTCCACTTT. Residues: CASSSNRGHSPLHF. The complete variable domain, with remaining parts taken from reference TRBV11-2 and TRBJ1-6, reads EAGVAQSPRYKIIEKRQSVAFWCNPISGHATLYWYQQILGQGPKLLIQFQNNGVVDDSQLPKDRFSAERLKGVDSTLKIQPAKLEDSAVYLCASSSNRGHSPLHFGNGTRLTVT.